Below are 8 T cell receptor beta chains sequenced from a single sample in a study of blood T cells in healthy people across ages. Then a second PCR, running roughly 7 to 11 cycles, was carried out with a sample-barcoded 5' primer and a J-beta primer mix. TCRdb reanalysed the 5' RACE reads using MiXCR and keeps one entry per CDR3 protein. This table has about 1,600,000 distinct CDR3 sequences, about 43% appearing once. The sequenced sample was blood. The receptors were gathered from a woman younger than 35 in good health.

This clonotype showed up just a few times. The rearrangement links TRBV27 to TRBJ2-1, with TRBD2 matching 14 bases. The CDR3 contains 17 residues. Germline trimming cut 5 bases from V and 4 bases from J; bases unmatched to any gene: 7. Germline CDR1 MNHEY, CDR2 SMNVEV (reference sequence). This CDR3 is CASSKGTSGRIYNEQFF. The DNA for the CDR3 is TGTGCCAGCAGTAAAGGGACTAGCGGGAGAATATACAATGAGCAGTTCTTC.

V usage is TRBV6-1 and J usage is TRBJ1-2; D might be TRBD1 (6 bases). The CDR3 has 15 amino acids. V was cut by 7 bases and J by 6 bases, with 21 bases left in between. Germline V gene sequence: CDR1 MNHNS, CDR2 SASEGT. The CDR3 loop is CASKDFGGGGDGYTF. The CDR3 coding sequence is TGTGCCAGCAAGGACTTTGGAGGGGGGGGCGATGGCTACACCTTC.

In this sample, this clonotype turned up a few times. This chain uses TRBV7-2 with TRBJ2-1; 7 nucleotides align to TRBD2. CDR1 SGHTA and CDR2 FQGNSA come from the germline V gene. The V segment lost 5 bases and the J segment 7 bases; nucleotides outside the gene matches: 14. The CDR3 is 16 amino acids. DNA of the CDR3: TGTGCCAGCAGCGACATCCAACATTTGGGAGGGAATGAGCAGTTCTTC. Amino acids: CASSDIQHLGGNEQFF.

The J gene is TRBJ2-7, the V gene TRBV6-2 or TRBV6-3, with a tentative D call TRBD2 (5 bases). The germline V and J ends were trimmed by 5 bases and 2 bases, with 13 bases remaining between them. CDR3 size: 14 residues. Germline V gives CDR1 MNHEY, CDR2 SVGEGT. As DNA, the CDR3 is TGTGCCAGCAGTGTAACGGGGAGCACCTACGAGCAGTACTTC. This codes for CASSVTGSTYEQYF.

This CDR3 reads CASSRGTGSYEQFF. DNA of the CDR3: TGTGCCAGCAGCCGCGGGACAGGGTCATATGAGCAGTTCTTC. V gene TRBV12-3 or TRBV12-4 combines with J gene TRBJ2-1; 9 bases agree with TRBD1. This CDR3 comprises 14 residues. The V gene end was trimmed by 6 bases and the J gene end by 8 bases; junction bases not matched to a gene: 8.

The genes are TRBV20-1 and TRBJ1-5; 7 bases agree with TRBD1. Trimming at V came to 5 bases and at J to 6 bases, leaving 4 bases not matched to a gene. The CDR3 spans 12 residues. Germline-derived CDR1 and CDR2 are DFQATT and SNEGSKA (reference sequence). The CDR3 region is CSAYRGGQPQHF. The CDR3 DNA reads TGCAGTGCTTACAGGGGAGGTCAGCCCCAGCATTTT.

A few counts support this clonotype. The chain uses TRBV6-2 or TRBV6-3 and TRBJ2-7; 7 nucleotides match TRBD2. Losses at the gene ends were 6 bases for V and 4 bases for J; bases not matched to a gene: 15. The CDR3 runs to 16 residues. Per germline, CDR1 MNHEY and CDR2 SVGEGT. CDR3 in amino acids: CASSRPPGRGVYEQYF. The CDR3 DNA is TGTGCCAGCAGCAGACCTCCGGGACGGGGGGTTTACGAGCAGTACTTC.

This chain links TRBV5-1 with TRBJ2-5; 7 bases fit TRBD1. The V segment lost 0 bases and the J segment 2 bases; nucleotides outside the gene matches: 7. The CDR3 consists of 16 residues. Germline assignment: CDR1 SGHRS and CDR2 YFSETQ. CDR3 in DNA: TGCGCCAGCAGCTTGGGAGCCACGGGACAGCAAGAGACCCAGTACTTC. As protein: CASSLGATGQQETQYF.